The following is a T cell receptor (beta chain) sequence with its context. Its antigen remains unidentified. Qualities for individual bases were not recorded, and no much larger clone is one base off. The sample's treatment or condition, from its label and the paper: roughly 20 received Ad26.COV2.S at low or high dose, single or two shots; a few received placebo; per-sample allocation not given. For vaccine and placebo recipients, repertoires were sequenced using samples collected on day 63 after the first injection. In Cohort 1b, about two dozen adults aged 18-55 years were enrolled at a single site in Boston, USA, between 29 July and 7 August 2020. As a vaccine, Ad26.COV2.S was a replication-incompetent adenovirus type 26 vector that expressed a prefusion-stabilized SARS-CoV-2 spike protein derived from the original Wuhan strain. This sample is drawn from a study of Ad26.COV2.S vaccination and SARS-CoV-2 variants (dated by TCRdb to the early 2020s). General notes on the study: Donors in the vaccine arm were drawn from COV1001, a phase I-IIa trial of Ad26.COV2.S in healthy adults that was multicentre, randomized, double-blind and placebo-controlled. The TCR-sequenced set comprised roughly 30 samples: about 19 Ad26.COV2.S vaccine recipients, 5 placebo recipients and 8 SARS-CoV-2 convalescent individuals. Throughout the experiments and outcome assessment, investigators stayed blinded to trial group allocation. The specificity and breadth of SARS-CoV-2-reactive T cell receptors after Ad26.COV2.S vaccination were assessed by TCRbeta repertoire sequencing. Trial participants were randomized into five groups of five: low-dose or high-dose Ad26.COV2.S given once or twice, or placebo on both occasions. Ad26.COV2.S was given intramuscularly at 5x10^10 or 1x10^11 viral particles, as a single shot or as two shots 56 days apart. The full study reports these points: Ad26.COV2.S recipients had higher spike-specific TCR breadth than placebo recipients (P = 0.0014). The authors noted that total T cell responses may have been underestimated by the TCR breadth and depth analyses. The study was not powered for comparison of responses between vaccine doses or regimens. Vaccine and placebo recipients had comparable non-spike TCR breadth, which fits with the vaccine containing only spike. After vaccination, spike-specific CD8+ and CD4+ T cell responses were reported to show substantial breadth.

The immunoSEQ Assay was the method used to sequence TCRbeta CDR3 regions. After extraction, genomic DNA underwent amplification by bias-controlled multiplex PCR, followed by high-throughput sequencing. The authors processed their data as follows. Collapsing and filtering of sequences were performed to quantify the absolute abundance of each unique TCRbeta CDR3 region. T cell fraction was estimated by normalizing TCRbeta template counts to usable DNA, which was measured by amplifying reference genes present in all nucleated cells. Repertoire TCRs were annotated as SARS-CoV-2-specific by exact matching of V gene, CDR3 amino acid sequence and J gene to a known reactive TCR set. The reference SARS-CoV-2 TCR set was derived from MIRA and filtered for enrichment in COVID-19-positive ImmuneCODE repertoires, a step that removed public or cross-reactive TCRs. Based on the MIRA antigens, annotated TCRs were further analysed at the level of specific ORF or position within ORF. Breadth was defined as the number of annotated unique rearrangements divided by the total number of unique productive rearrangements, and depth was defined as the summed frequency of the annotated unique rearrangements. Two-sided Wilcoxon rank-sum tests were applied when comparing TCR breadth between groups. Sourced from immuneACCESS, this table was stored by TCRdb with only in-frame sequences that have V and J called. A share of the clones is absent; for the studies checked, an unresolved V gene accounts for under half, and the remainder has no known explanation. V, J and clone size are those of that table, while D and trimming were read from the DNA. Here the sample has hundreds of thousands of clones; over 75% occur a single time. Clones ranked in the top ten supply approximately 12% of the sample.

The starting material was peripheral blood, obtained in a trial of Ad26.COV2.S vaccine versus placebo. This clonotype was sampled from a person aged 18-65 years who received the Ad26.COV2.S COVID-19 vaccine or a placebo.

The CDR3 region: CSASPLSTSNQPQHF. At the DNA level, the sequence is TGCAGTGCTAGTCCACTAAGTACTAGCAATCAGCCCCAGCATTTT. The receptor chain draws on TRBV20-1 and TRBJ1-5; a confident D gene designation cannot be given. CDR1 and CDR2 are drawn from the germline V gene (reference sequence): DFQATT, SNEGSKA. The trim is 3 bases for V and 0 bases for J, with a gap of 12 bases between the germline ends. From the cysteine up to the phenylalanine, the CDR3 has a length of 15 residues. Just the 45-base CDR3 DNA is kept, in frame starting at base 1.